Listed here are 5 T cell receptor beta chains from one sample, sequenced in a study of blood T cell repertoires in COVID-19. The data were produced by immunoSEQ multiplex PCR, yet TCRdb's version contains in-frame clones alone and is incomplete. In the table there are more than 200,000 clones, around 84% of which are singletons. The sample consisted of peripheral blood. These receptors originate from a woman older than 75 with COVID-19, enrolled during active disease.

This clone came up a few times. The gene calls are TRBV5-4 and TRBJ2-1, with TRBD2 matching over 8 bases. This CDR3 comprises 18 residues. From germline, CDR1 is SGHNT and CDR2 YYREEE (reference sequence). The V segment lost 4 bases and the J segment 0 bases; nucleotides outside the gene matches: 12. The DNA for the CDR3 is TGTGCCAGCAGCCTGGGGGCTAGCGGGCCCAGCTCCTACAATGAGCAGTTCTTC. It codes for CASSLGASGPSSYNEQFF.

The CDR3 coding sequence is TGTGCCAGCAGTAGGACTAGCGGGGGGGCTTATGAGACCCAGTACTTC. Amino acids: CASSRTSGGAYETQYF. The chain uses TRBV2 and TRBJ2-5, with 15 bases lining up with TRBD2. This CDR3 is 16 amino acids long. Per germline, CDR1 SNHLY and CDR2 FYNNEI. After removal of 5 bases from V and 5 bases from J, the junction contained 6 bases not matched to a gene.

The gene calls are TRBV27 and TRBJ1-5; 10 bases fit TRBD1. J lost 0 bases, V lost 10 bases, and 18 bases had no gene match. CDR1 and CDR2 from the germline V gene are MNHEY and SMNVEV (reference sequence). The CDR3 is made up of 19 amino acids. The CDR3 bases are TGTGCCAACACTAGACAGGGGGCTCGGCGATCTTCTAGCAATCAGCCCCAGCATTTT. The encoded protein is CANTRQGARRSSSNQPQHF.

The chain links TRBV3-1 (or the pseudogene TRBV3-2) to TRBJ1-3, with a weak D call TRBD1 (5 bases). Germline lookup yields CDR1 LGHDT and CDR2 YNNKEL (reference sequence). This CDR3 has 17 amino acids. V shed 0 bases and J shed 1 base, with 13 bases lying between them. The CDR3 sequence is CASSQDGHRISGNTIYF. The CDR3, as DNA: TGTGCCAGCAGCCAAGATGGTCACAGGATTTCTGGAAACACCATATATTTT.

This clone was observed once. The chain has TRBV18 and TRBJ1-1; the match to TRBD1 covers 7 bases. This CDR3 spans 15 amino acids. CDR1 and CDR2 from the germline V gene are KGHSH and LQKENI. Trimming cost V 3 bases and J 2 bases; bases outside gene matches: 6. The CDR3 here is CASSPEQGRNTEAFF. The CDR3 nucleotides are TGTGCCAGCTCACCCGAACAGGGGAGAAACACTGAAGCTTTCTTT.